What follows is one T cell receptor beta chain and its context. The data are from a study of blood T cell repertoires in COVID-19. Across the study: COVID-19 samples collected from the United States, Italy and Spain covered acute and convalescent phases. T cells, B-cell-depleted T cells, or PBMCs provided the cDNA or gDNA that served as material.

V was clipped by 0 bases and J by 0 bases, with 11 bases between them. Germline CDR1 and CDR2: ENHRY and SYGVKD. The CDR3 covers 16 residues. Clinical history reported by participants formed the basis on which cohorts were assigned. Under the authors' procedure: Estimates of nucleated cell counts were drawn from the amplification of reference gene primers. Only in-frame clones appear in the TCRdb table, and some are missing; sequencing was by immunoSEQ multiplex PCR. That table furnishes V, J and clone size, whereas the DNA furnished D and trimming. The table records 250,000 to 350,000 clones, roughly nine tenths of them present only once.

The sequence was obtained from a woman aged 30 to 39 who had recovered from COVID-19. The chain links TRBV10-3 to TRBJ1-2; D might be TRBD1 (6 bases). Sequencing was carried out using PBMCs or T cells enriched from blood (not recorded which). CDR3 region: CAISESSGGANYGYTF. The CDR3 bases are TGTGCCATCAGTGAGTCGAGTGGGGGCGCTAACTATGGCTACACCTTC.